These 11 T cell receptor beta chains were all obtained from the same sample, sequenced in a study of cytomegalovirus exposure and HLA in healthy donors (dated by TCRdb to about 2017). Receptors were amplified or captured by the immunoSEQ multiplex PCR assay. For the multiplex PCR, a mixture combining 60 forward primers for TCR Vbeta segments and 13 reverse primers for TCR Jbeta segments was used. TCRdb's version of the immuneACCESS table is confined to in-frame rearrangements and falls short of the full clone set. An unresolved V gene accounts for under half of the shortfall where checked; the remainder is of unknown origin. In this sample the table shows more than 120,000 clones, approximately 79% of which occur a single time. The ten biggest clones cover roughly 2.9% of the sample. The sequencing input was PBMCs. These receptor sequences come from a woman aged 30 to 39 in good health and CMV-seronegative.

The genes are TRBV15 and TRBJ1-2; D not resolved. CDR3 length: 14 residues. Germline lookup yields CDR1 LNHNV and CDR2 YYDKDF (reference sequence). Between the trimmed V and J ends, which lost 1 base and 8 bases, there was a span of 14 bases. The DNA for the CDR3 is TGTGCCACCAGCAGAGGGGGAAGGACTCGGGGCTACACCTTC. Its translation is CATSRGGRTRGYTF. The full variable domain, rest sourced from reference TRBV15 and TRBJ1-2, is DAMVIQNPRYQVTQFGKPVTLSCSQTLNHNVMYWYQQKSSQAPKLLFHYYDKDFNNEADTPDNFQSRRPNTSFCFLDIRSPGLGDTAMYLCATSRGGRTRGYTFGSGTRLTVV.

The CDR3 loop is CASSQGGPGAVSTNEKLFF. CDR3 DNA: TGCGCCAGCAGCCAAGGAGGGCCAGGGGCCGTCTCAACTAATGAAAAACTGTTTTTT. V usage is TRBV4-3 and J usage is TRBJ1-4, with D possibly TRBD1 on 6 matching bases. V dropped 1 base and J dropped 0 bases, with 18 bases sitting between them. This CDR3 is 19 amino acids long. Germline CDR1 reads LGHNA; CDR2 reads YSLEER.

This clone was recorded only once. The chain couples TRBV27 to TRBJ1-2; D call uncertain. CDR3 length equals 14 residues. Germline loops: CDR1 MNHEY, CDR2 SMNVEV (reference sequence). Trimming left V 0 bases short and J 5 bases short, with 10 bases between. As DNA, the CDR3 is TGTGCCAGCAGTTTATCGCTAGGAGGATATGGCTACACCTTC. Its protein is CASSLSLGGYGYTF.

The chain is built from TRBV9 and TRBJ2-2; 8 bases are shared with TRBD2. Germline values: CDR1 SGDLS, CDR2 YYNGEE. The CDR3 contains 14 residues. V lost 3 bases, J lost 7 bases, and 5 bases stayed unmatched. The CDR3 region has the DNA TGTGCCAGCAGCGCCCGACTAGCGTTCGGGGAGCTGTTTTTT. It specifies CASSARLAFGELFF.

CDR3 loop: CASSQVRRGTDTQYF. In nucleotides, the CDR3 is TGCGCCAGCAGCCAAGTACGGAGGGGCACAGATACGCAGTATTTT. V usage is TRBV4-1 and J usage is TRBJ2-3; perhaps TRBD2 as D (6 bases). The CDR3 runs 15 residues. Trimming stripped 1 base from V and 1 base from J, with 9 bases between. Germline values: CDR1 MGHRA, CDR2 YSYEKL.

The chain is built from TRBV30 and TRBJ2-5; 10 bases fit TRBD2. With V trimmed by 0 bases and J by 5 bases, 15 bases remained unmatched. Germline assignment: CDR1 GTSNPN and CDR2 SVGIG (reference sequence). This CDR3 contains 18 residues. The CDR3 coding sequence is TGTGCCTGGAGTGTAGGGGCGGCTGGGAGCGGGGGGGCGGAGACCCAGTACTTC. Amino acid sequence: CAWSVGAAGSGGAETQYF.

Points on this clone: One end of the junction fails to match germline, which may point to a read error. This chain joins TRBV7-2 and TRBJ1-3, with D possibly TRBD1 on 5 matching bases. CDR1 is SGHTA and CDR2 is FQGNSA in the germline V gene. The length of the CDR3 is 11 residues. The CDR3 nucleotides are TGCCTGGGGCGATCTGGAAACACCATATATTTT. Its translation: CLGRSGNTIYF.

Concerning this clone: Other DNA sequences in the same sample also yield this CDR3. The chain carries TRBV30 and TRBJ2-7, with D tentatively TRBD2 (5 bases). Trimming took off 0 bases at V and 4 bases at J, with 7 bases between the two ends. The CDR3 sequence is 12 residues long. Per the germline V gene, CDR1 is GTSNPN and CDR2 is SVGIG (reference sequence). The CDR3 region has the DNA TGTGCCTGGAGTGTAAGAGGGTACGAGCAGTACTTC. Translated, it gives CAWSVRGYEQYF.

In regard to this clone: Mismatch with germline at one junction end may stem from a read error. The identical CDR3 is also encoded by other nucleotide sequences in the sample. The chain is built from TRBV6-5 and TRBJ1-2; D call uncertain. The CDR3 is 14 amino acids. Germline lookup yields CDR1 MNHEY and CDR2 SVGAGI. The CDR3 spells CASSPEAFDYGYTF. The DNA of the CDR3 is TGCGCCAGCAGCCCCGAGGCCTTTGACTATGGCTACACCTTC.

The V gene is TRBV5-7, the J gene TRBJ2-5, with 8 bases identical to TRBD1. TRBV5-7 is placed among ORFs of uncertain function. The CDR3 has 15 amino acids. Trimming removed 0 bases from V and 5 bases from J; junction bases left unmatched: 6. The CDR3 coding sequence is TGTGCCAGCAGCTTGGGAGGGGACAGGTCTGAGACCCAGTACTTC. Protein sequence: CASSLGGDRSETQYF.

The chain recombines TRBV9 with TRBJ2-1; 9 bases match TRBD2. Trimming took 0 bases from V and 5 from J; bases not matched to a gene: 12. The CDR3 totals 18 residues. The germline V gene encodes CDR1 SGDLS and CDR2 YYNGEE. The CDR3 DNA is TGTGCCAGCAGCGTAGGAGTGGGAGGCGGGGGGGCCCACAATGAGCAGTTCTTC. Protein product: CASSVGVGGGGAHNEQFF.